These T cell receptor beta chains were read from a single sample in a study of technical replicates of blood from a handful of donors. Assay: immunoSEQ multiplex PCR; the TCRdb copy retains only in-frame clones and omits some. The sample includes approximately 95,000 clones, roughly 96% of them seen just once. Sample: T cells isolated from PBMCs. These receptors came from a human donor in good health. The CDR3 runs from the conserved cysteine through the conserved F or W. A D gene is named only where the DNA matches it firmly. The listing skips clone size in some rows; elsewhere it reads once, few, many or a size class.

CDR3 DNA	CDR3 protein	D gene	clone size	V gene	J gene
TGTGCCAGCAGCCCCCAGGCTAGCGGGATCCACAATGAGCAGTTCTTC	CASSPQASGIHNEQFF	TRBD2	-	TRBV9	TRBJ2-1
TGTGCCAGCAGTTGGGGACAGCAGAACCAGCCCCAGCATTTT	CASSWGQQNQPQHF	TRBD1	-	TRBV28	TRBJ1-5
TGTGCCAGCAGCTTCTTAAACGTCCTGACTTTC	CASSFLNVLTF	-	-	TRBV7-8	TRBJ2-6
TGTGCCAGCAGCTTGCAGGGCTCCTACGAGCAGTACTTC	CASSLQGSYEQYF	-	-	TRBV5-5	TRBJ2-7
TGTGCCAGCTCACCAGGCCAGTATCAGCCCCAGCATTTT	CASSPGQYQPQHF	-	-	TRBV18	TRBJ1-5
TGCGCCAGCAGCTTGGCCCTTGGGGGAGGCCAAGAGACCCAGTACTTC	CASSLALGGGQETQYF	-	-	TRBV5-1	TRBJ2-5
TGTGCCAGCAGTGATTGGGGGACAGCGAATGAGCAGTTCTTC	CASSDWGTANEQFF	TRBD1	-	TRBV6-1	TRBJ2-1
TGTGCCAGCAGCTTAGCCCAGGGGCTCGGGGAGCTGTTTTTT	CASSLAQGLGELFF	-	-	TRBV7-2	TRBJ2-2
TGTGCCAGCAGTGAATGGACAGAGAACACCGGGGAGCTGTTTTTT	CASSEWTENTGELFF	-	few	TRBV2	TRBJ2-2
TGCAGCGTTACAGGGGCGAACACTGAAGCTTTCTTT	CSVTGANTEAFF	TRBD1	-	TRBV29-1	TRBJ1-1
TGTGCCAGCAGGGGCAGGGGCTACGAGCAGTACTTC	CASRGRGYEQYF	-	-	TRBV6-6	TRBJ2-7
TGTGCCACCAGCAGAGATACCCTGGCTTACAATGAGCAGTTCTTC	CATSRDTLAYNEQFF	-	-	TRBV15	TRBJ2-1
TGTGCCAGTACGGACAGGATAAATCAGCCCCAGCATTTT	CASTDRINQPQHF	TRBD1	-	TRBV19	TRBJ1-5
TGTGCCACCAGCAGAGTTCCAGGCAGTAATCAGCCCCAGCATTTT	CATSRVPGSNQPQHF	-	few	TRBV15	TRBJ1-5
TGTGCCAGCAGCTTGGTAACGGGGTTAGAGACCCAGTACTTC	CASSLVTGLETQYF	-	-	TRBV5-5	TRBJ2-5
TGTGCCAGCAGCCTTGCTAGCGGGGGAAACATTCAGTACTTC	CASSLASGGNIQYF	TRBD2	-	TRBV27	TRBJ2-4
TGTGCCAGCTCACACGCCTTAAGGCGGGACACCGGGGAGCTGTTTTTT	CASSHALRRDTGELFF	-	-	TRBV18	TRBJ2-2
TGTGCCACTAGCCCTCCTCCGGGAGAACCCGGGGAGCTGTTTTTT	CATSPPPGEPGELFF	-	-	TRBV28	TRBJ2-2
TGTGCCAGCAGCCCCCGGGACAGGGCCTACGAGCAGTACTTC	CASSPRDRAYEQYF	TRBD1	once	TRBV7-9	TRBJ2-7
TGCGCCAGCAGTGAGAGTCGGAGAGCAATTAAAGAGACCCAGTACTTC	CASSESRRAIKETQYF	-	-	TRBV10-1	TRBJ2-5
TGTGCCAGCAGTTTATGGGCGAACACTGAAGCTTTCTTT	CASSLWANTEAFF	-	-	TRBV28	TRBJ1-1
TGTGCCAGCAGCTTGCAACGGGAGAGTGCCGGGGAGCTGTTTTTT	CASSLQRESAGELFF	-	-	TRBV5-4	TRBJ2-2
TGTGCCAGTAGTATCAGGCAGTATAGCAATCAGCCCCAGCATTTT	CASSIRQYSNQPQHF	-	-	TRBV19	TRBJ1-5
TGTGCCAGCTCACCACTGGGGGCGCAGGATACGCAGTATTTT	CASSPLGAQDTQYF	-	-	TRBV18	TRBJ2-3
TGTGCCAGCAGCCTACAGGGATATGAGCAGTTCTTC	CASSLQGYEQFF	-	-	TRBV28	TRBJ2-1
TGTGCCAGCAGCAAATCCGTGAACACTGAAGCTTTCTTT	CASSKSVNTEAFF	-	-	TRBV21-1	TRBJ1-1
TGTGCCAGTATCGAGAGTTATAGCAATCAGCCCCAGCATTTT	CASIESYSNQPQHF	-	-	TRBV19	TRBJ1-5
TGTGCCATCAGTTTGACAGTAGAGCAGCCCCAGCATTTT	CAISLTVEQPQHF	-	-	TRBV10-3	TRBJ1-5
TGTGCCAGCAGCTCCCCCGGGACAGGGGACCAGCCCCAGCATTTT	CASSSPGTGDQPQHF	TRBD1	-	TRBV7-9	TRBJ1-5
TGTGCCAGCAGCTTAGGCCTGGGGGCAGGAGGTGGAAACACCATATATTTT	CASSLGLGAGGGNTIYF	-	-	TRBV13	TRBJ1-3
TGTGCCAGCAGCCAAGATTCGGCCGGGAGGTTGACCGGGGAGCTGTTTTTT	CASSQDSAGRLTGELFF	TRBD2	-	TRBV4-2	TRBJ2-2
TGTGCCAGGACCCCGAGACTAGCGGGGTTGAACACCGGGGAGCTGTTTTTT	CARTPRLAGLNTGELFF	TRBD2	once	TRBV5-8	TRBJ2-2
TGTGCCAGCAGCCGGGCGGGGACTGAATACTACAATGAGCAGTTCTTC	CASSRAGTEYYNEQFF	-	-	TRBV11-2	TRBJ2-1
TGCGCCAGCAGCTTGGGGGGGACTCTCTCCTCCGGGGCCAACGTCCTGACTTTC	CASSLGGTLSSGANVLTF	-	-	TRBV5-1	TRBJ2-6
TGTGCCAGCAGCCCAAGCTCGGGGGGCACTGAAGCTTTCTTT	CASSPSSGGTEAFF	-	-	TRBV7-8	TRBJ1-1
TGTGCCAGCAGCTTTCTAACTAGCGGGAGTTTCAATGAGCAGTTCTTC	CASSFLTSGSFNEQFF	TRBD2	-	TRBV5-6	TRBJ2-1
TGTGCCAGCTCACCACTTACTAGCGGGAGGTACGAGCAGTACTTC	CASSPLTSGRYEQYF	TRBD2	once	TRBV18	TRBJ2-7
TGTGCCAGCAGCCAAGATCCAGGGGGGAGTAGTAACAATGAGCAGTTCTTC	CASSQDPGGSSNNEQFF	-	-	TRBV4-2	TRBJ2-1
TGTGCCAGCAGCGAAGACAGGGGCGTCAACGAGCAGTACTTC	CASSEDRGVNEQYF	TRBD1	-	TRBV9	TRBJ2-7
TGTGCCAGCAGGGACAGCTCCTACGAGCAGTACTTC	CASRDSSYEQYF	-	-	TRBV9	TRBJ2-7
TGCGCCAGCAGTATCGGGACAGGACTCTATAGCAATCAGCCCCAGCATTTT	CASSIGTGLYSNQPQHF	TRBD1	-	TRBV10-2	TRBJ1-5
TGTGCCAGCGGGGGGGACTATCAGCCCCAGCATTTT	CASGGDYQPQHF	-	once	TRBV2	TRBJ1-5
TGTGCCAGCAGCCCCGGGACAGGAGTTCCTGGGGCCAACGTCCTGACTTTC	CASSPGTGVPGANVLTF	TRBD1	-	TRBV7-2	TRBJ2-6
TGTGCCAGCATGAAAGGTAGCGGCACAGATACGCAGTATTTT	CASMKGSGTDTQYF	-	-	TRBV9	TRBJ2-3
TGTGCCAGCAGCCCCTTTCCGTTCAGGGAATCGAACACTGAAGCTTTCTTT	CASSPFPFRESNTEAFF	-	few	TRBV11-2	TRBJ1-1
TGTGCCAGTAGTCCCGACAGGGCCTCTGGAAACACCATATATTTT	CASSPDRASGNTIYF	TRBD1	-	TRBV19	TRBJ1-3
TGTGCCAGCAGCCGAGAAGAGACCCAGTACTTC	CASSREETQYF	-	once	TRBV6-5	TRBJ2-5
TGCGCCAGCAGCCATTCGACAGGGGGGGACACCGGGGAGCTGTTTTTT	CASSHSTGGDTGELFF	TRBD1	-	TRBV4-3	TRBJ2-2
TGTGCCAGCAGCTTAAGAGAGGGTACAGGGTACGAGCAGTACTTC	CASSLREGTGYEQYF	-	-	TRBV7-3	TRBJ2-7
TGTGCCAGCAGCGTGGGAGCCTACAATGAGCAGTTCTTC	CASSVGAYNEQFF	-	-	TRBV7-6	TRBJ2-1
TGTGCCTGGAGCCGACAGGGCCCCTATGGCTACACCTTC	CAWSRQGPYGYTF	TRBD1	-	TRBV30	TRBJ1-2
TGTGCCAGCAGCTGGGAGGACAGGGGGAATGGTGGCTACACCTTC	CASSWEDRGNGGYTF	TRBD1	-	TRBV11-2	TRBJ1-2